The entry below describes one T cell receptor (beta chain). There is no known antigen for this receptor. Qualities for individual bases were not recorded, and no much larger clone is one base off. To sequence the TCRbeta CDR3 region, genomic DNA was isolated from the sorted cells. TCRbeta CDR3 regions were sequenced using the immunoSEQ Assay. TCRdb provides this immuneACCESS table in a form limited to in-frame rearrangements. Some clones are lacking; in checked studies, under half of them reflect an unresolved V gene, and why the rest are absent is not known. The sample contains about 64,000 clones, almost 85% of them found a single time. 9.8% of the sample belongs to the ten largest clones. There are 16 amino acids in the CDR3, from cysteine to phenylalanine inclusive. Of the read, only the CDR3 DNA is kept; its 48 bases are in frame from base 1. V is cut by 6 bases and J by 2 bases, and the space between the germline ends is 17 bases. The germline V gene (reference sequence) yields MNHNY for CDR1 and SVGAGI for CDR2.

This sample was taken from a study of OX40 agonist ivuxolimab in advanced cancers. A note on the overall study: The costimulatory receptor OX40 (CD134) was targeted by ivuxolimab, a fully human IgG2 agonistic monoclonal antibody. Intravenous ivuxolimab was administered to patients every 2 weeks at six dose levels: 0.01, 0.1, 0.3, 1.5, 3 and 10 mg/kg. Of the roughly 50 dose-escalation patients, hepatocellular carcinoma was present in approximately 20, melanoma in about 15, renal cell carcinoma in 9 and head and neck cancer in 9. In the dose-escalation cohort, 65% to 85% of patients were male, and the mean age was approximately 60 years with a range of roughly 23 to 79. Patients were allowed to have had prior anti-PD-1, anti-PD-L1 or anti-CTLA-4 therapy, and 30% to 50% of the dose-escalation patients had previously received checkpoint inhibitors. Three dose-escalation patients achieved partial responses, one with hepatocellular carcinoma and two with cutaneous melanoma. The point of sequencing TCRbeta in the periphery was to test whether ivuxolimab changed TCR sequence diversity and drove clonal T-cell expansion. The paper covers the monotherapy dose-escalation part of the phase I ivuxolimab trial, which included N of about 50 patients. The research as a whole found: Low levels of normalized T-cell clonal expansion were also seen in some patients who did not respond. Which antigens the clonally expanded peripheral T cells were specific for was not determined. After ivuxolimab, CD8+ T cells had more expanded clones than CD4+ T cells on average. At doses from 0.1 to 3.0 mg/kg, clonal expansion was seen in both CD4+ and CD8+ blood T cells between baseline and week 6. In the 0.1-3.0 mg/kg groups, partial responders were among the patients with the lowest normalized peripheral clonal expansion, particularly in CD8+ T cells.

Patients with autoimmune disease history or receiving systemic immunosuppression were excluded from the trial. Peripheral blood for TCR sequencing was drawn from every dose cohort at baseline, at cycle 4 day 1 and at cycle 7 day 1. Samples came from an open-label, multicenter, first-in-human phase I dose-escalation trial of ivuxolimab. Adults with locally advanced or metastatic melanoma, renal cell carcinoma, hepatocellular carcinoma or head and neck squamous cell carcinoma were enrolled in the trial. Before TCR sequencing, CD4+ T cells and CD8+ T cells were sorted from peripheral blood as separate populations.

The sequence came from an adult with an advanced solid tumor such as melanoma, head and neck, liver or kidney cancer. The sequence joins TRBV6-6 to TRBJ2-1; the D call is tentative, TRBD1 or TRBD2, as each matches 5 bases. Sample: CD4+ or CD8+ T cells sorted from blood, taken in a trial of the OX40 agonist ivuxolimab. The nucleotide sequence reads as follows: TGTGCCAGCAGGGGGGTGGTGGCGGAGACCTACAATGAGCAGTTCTTC. This is translated as CASRGVVAETYNEQFF.